This T cell receptor (beta chain) was recovered during a study of blood T cell repertoires in COVID-19. The overall study: Samples taken during acute and convalescent COVID-19 were collected in the United States, Italy and Spain. PBMCs, B-cell-depleted T cells, or T cells provided the cDNA or gDNA that made up the material.

In the original workflow: Amplification with reference gene primers provided the estimates of nucleated cell counts. Sequenced by immunoSEQ multiplex PCR; TCRdb stores in-frame clones only, minus some. The V and J calls and clone size were taken over from that table, and D and trimming were inferred from the DNA. The sample gives under 250,000 clones, around 85% of which show up once; more than 7% is in the top ten. V shed 5 bases and J 8 bases; nucleotides not matched to a gene: 12. This CDR3 region has 15 residues. CDR1 is MDHEN and CDR2 is SYDVKM in the germline V gene. This TCR came from a man older than 75 with acute or convalescent COVID-19. V and J are TRBV28 and TRBJ1-2; 9 nucleotides agree with TRBD1. Material: peripheral blood. Here the CDR3 reads CASSLRGQGVWGYTF. The CDR3 coding sequence is TGTGCCAGCAGTCTAAGGGGACAGGGAGTATGGGGCTACACCTTC.